This T cell receptor (beta chain) was recorded in a study of CD8 T cells in Susac syndrome. RNA amounts of roughly 0.45 to 1 ug underwent reverse transcription with random hexamers. Multiplex immunoSEQ PCR targeted 54 Vbeta and 13 Jbeta TCR beta segments. Via MiXCR, TCRdb re-called the immunoSEQ multiplex PCR reads, giving one row per CDR3 protein. The sample lists approximately 190,000 distinct CDR3 sequences; more than 90% were seen once. High-throughput TCR beta sequencing covered peripheral CD8+ and CD4+ T cells. Germline V gene data show CDR1 as LGHNA and CDR2 as YNFKEQ. Between the trimmed V and J ends, which lost 4 bases and 9 bases, there was a span of 25 bases. The CDR3 has 17 amino acids.

Sequenced sample: CD4+ T cells from PBMCs. This chain connects TRBV4-2 to TRBJ2-1; no clear D gene. The receptor comes from a human donor with Susac syndrome. In DNA, the CDR3 is TGTGCCAGCAGCCCGCCCGACTCTGGTGGTCTGGTAACTGAGCAGTTCTTC. Protein: CASSPPDSGGLVTEQFF.